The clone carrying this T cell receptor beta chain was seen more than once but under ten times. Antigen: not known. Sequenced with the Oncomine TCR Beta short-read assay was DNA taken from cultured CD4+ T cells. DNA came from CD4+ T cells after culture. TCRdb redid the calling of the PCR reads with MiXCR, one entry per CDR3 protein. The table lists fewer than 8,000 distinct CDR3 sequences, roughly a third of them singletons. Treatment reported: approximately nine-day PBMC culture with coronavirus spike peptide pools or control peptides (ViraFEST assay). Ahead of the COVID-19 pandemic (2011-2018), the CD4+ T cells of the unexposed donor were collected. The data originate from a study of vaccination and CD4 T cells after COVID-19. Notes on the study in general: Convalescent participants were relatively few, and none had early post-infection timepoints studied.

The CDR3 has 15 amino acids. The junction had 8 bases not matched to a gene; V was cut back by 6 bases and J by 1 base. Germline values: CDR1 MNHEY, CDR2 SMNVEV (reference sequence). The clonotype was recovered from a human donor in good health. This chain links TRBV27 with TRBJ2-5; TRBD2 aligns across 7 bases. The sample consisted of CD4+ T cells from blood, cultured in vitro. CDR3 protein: CASRLGLRSQETQYF. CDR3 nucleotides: TGTGCCAGCAGATTGGGACTACGGTCCCAAGAGACCCAGTACTTC.